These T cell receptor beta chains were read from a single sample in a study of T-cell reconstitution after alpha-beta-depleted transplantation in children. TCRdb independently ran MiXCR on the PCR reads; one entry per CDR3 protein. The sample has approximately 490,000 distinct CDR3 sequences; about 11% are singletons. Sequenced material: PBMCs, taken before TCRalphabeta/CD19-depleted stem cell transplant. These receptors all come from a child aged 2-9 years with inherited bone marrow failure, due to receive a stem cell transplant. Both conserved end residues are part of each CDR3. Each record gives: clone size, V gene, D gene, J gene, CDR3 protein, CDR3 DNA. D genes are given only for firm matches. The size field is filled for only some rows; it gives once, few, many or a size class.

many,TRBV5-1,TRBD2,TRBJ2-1,CASSPLGGSSTGFF,TGCGCCAGCAGCCCCCTCGGGGGGTCGTCCACCGGTTTCTTC
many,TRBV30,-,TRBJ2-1,CAWSPPNYEQFF,TGTGCCTGGAGTCCCCCGAACTATGAGCAGTTCTTC
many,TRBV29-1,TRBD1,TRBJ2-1,CSVEAQGAFYNEQFF,TGCAGCGTTGAGGCACAGGGGGCCTTCTACAATGAGCAGTTCTTC
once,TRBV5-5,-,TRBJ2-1,CASSLLAASSNEQFF,TGTGCCAGCAGCTTACTGGCGGCCTCCAGCAATGAGCAGTTCTTC
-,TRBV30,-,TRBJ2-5,CAWKYGGTAGETQYF,TGTGCCTGGAAGTACGGCGGGACGGCGGGAGAGACCCAGTACTTC
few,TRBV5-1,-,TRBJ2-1,CASSFSGGSDEQFF,TGCGCCAGCAGCTTCAGCGGAGGGAGCGATGAGCAGTTCTTC
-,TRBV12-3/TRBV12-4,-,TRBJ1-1,CASSFRLGNTEAFF,TGTGCCAGCAGTTTTCGTCTGGGCAACACTGAAGCTTTCTTT
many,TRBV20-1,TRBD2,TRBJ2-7,CSAPMPAGGLEQYF,TGCAGTGCCCCTATGCCTGCGGGAGGTCTCGAGCAGTACTTC
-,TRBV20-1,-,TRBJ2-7,CSARDYQACVSYEQYF,TGCAGTGCTAGAGATTATCAGGCATGCGTATCCTACGAGCAGTACTTC
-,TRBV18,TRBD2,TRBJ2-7,CASSEAGPYEQYF,TGTGCCAGCTCAGAAGCGGGACCCTACGAGCAGTACTTC
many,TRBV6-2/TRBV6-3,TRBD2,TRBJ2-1,CATITRAGVTSGSINEQFF,TGTGCCACCATCACACGGGCTGGCGTCACTAGCGGGAGTATTAATGAGCAGTTCTTC
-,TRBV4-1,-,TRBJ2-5,CASSQDSFVGETQYF,TGCGCCAGCAGCCAAGATTCGTTCGTTGGGGAGACCCAGTACTTC
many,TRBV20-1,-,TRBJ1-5,CSANRLVGNQPQHF,TGCAGTGCCAATCGGCTTGTGGGCAATCAGCCCCAGCATTTT
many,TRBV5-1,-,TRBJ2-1,CASSLDGRVGYNEQFF,TGCGCCAGCAGCTTGGATGGGCGAGTGGGTTACAATGAGCAGTTCTTC
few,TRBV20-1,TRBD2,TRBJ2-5,CCALPGLAGGQETQYF,TGCTGTGCTCTCCCGGGACTAGCGGGAGGGCAAGAGACCCAGTACTTC
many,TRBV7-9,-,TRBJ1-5,CASTLDNQPQHF,TGTGCCAGCACTCTCGACAATCAGCCCCAGCATTTT
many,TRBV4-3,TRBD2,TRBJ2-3,CASSQSTLHSGRAEDTQYF,TGCGCCAGCAGCCAATCCACCCTACATAGCGGGAGGGCCGAAGATACGCAGTATTTT
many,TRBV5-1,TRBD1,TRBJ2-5,CASSLDAFRDRQKTQYF,TGCGCCAGCAGCTTGGACGCTTTCCGGGACAGACAGAAGACCCAGTACTTC
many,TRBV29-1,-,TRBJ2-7,CSVESNEQYF,TGCAGCGTTGAATCAAACGAGCAGTACTTC
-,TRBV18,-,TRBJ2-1,CASSPPGAGGNEQFF,TGTGCCAGCTCACCACCGGGGGCGGGTGGGAATGAGCAGTTCTTC
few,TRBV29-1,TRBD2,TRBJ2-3,CSVEGRTSVTNTDTQYF,TGCAGCGTTGAAGGCAGGACTAGCGTTACCAACACAGATACGCAGTATTTT
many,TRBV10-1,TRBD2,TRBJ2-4,CASSEASGSPIQYF,TGCGCCAGCAGTGAGGCTAGCGGGAGTCCCATTCAGTACTTC